This T cell receptor beta chain was retrieved from a study of CD8 T cells in ankylosing spondylitis. V gave up 3 bases and J gave up 2 bases, with 8 bases separating them. The CDR3 runs 14 residues. Overall study findings and caveats: As reported, disease-linked clones showed significant enrichment in matched ankylosing spondylitis synovial fluid. Within ankylosing spondylitis blood, a TCR beta motif made up of roughly eight highly homologous variants appeared to be characteristic.

Notes on this clonotype: Its antigen is not known.

A single record per CDR3 protein comes from TCRdb applying MiXCR to the 5' RACE reads. The profile shows around 430,000 distinct CDR3 sequences, about 15% of them singletons. The TCR originated in a male donor with ankylosing spondylitis. J is TRBJ1-3 and V is TRBV12-3 or TRBV12-4; tentatively, D is TRBD1 (6 bases). The sequenced sample was blood, either unsorted or a sorted T cell fraction (not recorded which). This chain's CDR3 is CASSFGGTGNTIYF. For the CDR3, the DNA is TGTGCCAGCAGTTTCGGGGGCACTGGAAACACCATATATTTT.